Below are 29 T cell receptor beta chains sequenced from a single sample in a study of OX40 agonist ivuxolimab in advanced cancers. Library preparation employed the immunoSEQ multiplex PCR assay. TCRdb obtained this table from immuneACCESS and retained in-frame rearrangements with V and J assigned. These tables miss some clones; where compared with another copy, unresolved V genes account for less than half of the shortfall, and the remainder is unexplained. This sample is represented by some 90,000 clones; 91% of them were singletons. Around 1.5% of the sample rests with the top ten. Source: CD4+ or CD8+ T cells sorted from blood, taken in a trial of the OX40 agonist ivuxolimab. Source of these receptors: an adult with an advanced solid tumor such as melanoma, head and neck, liver or kidney cancer.

The chain recombines TRBV2 with TRBJ2-3, with unresolved D. Germline assignment: CDR1 SNHLY and CDR2 FYNNEI. V was pared by 6 bases and J by 1 base, with 17 bases between. The CDR3 length is 16 residues. The CDR3 sequence: CASRDGRPRGTDTQYF. CDR3 DNA: TGTGCCAGCAGAGATGGCAGACCAAGGGGCACAGATACGCAGTATTTT.

The chain combines TRBV30 with TRBJ2-5; D is unresolved. CDR1 is GTSNPN and CDR2 is SVGIG in the germline V gene (reference sequence). The V gene lost 3 bases and the J gene lost 5 bases, with 10 bases spanning the gap. The CDR3 sequence is 12 residues long. CDR3 amino acids: CAWRELGETQYF. For the CDR3, the DNA is TGTGCCTGGAGGGAGCTAGGGGAGACCCAGTACTTC.

The CDR3 DNA reads TGTGCCAGCAGCTTTTTAACGGCTAGCACAGATACGCAGTATTTT. The encoded protein is CASSFLTASTDTQYF. The V call is TRBV11-3, the J call TRBJ2-3; D not certain. V lost 3 bases and J lost 0, with 10 bases in between. This CDR3 contains 15 residues. Germline V gene sequence: CDR1 SGHNT, CDR2 YENEEA.

This rearrangement joins TRBV30 to TRBJ2-5, with 11 bases identical to TRBD2. Germline V gene sequence: CDR1 GTSNPN, CDR2 SVGIG (reference sequence). Germline trimming cut 5 bases from V and 0 bases from J; bases unmatched to any gene: 11. The CDR3 has 17 residues. In DNA, the CDR3 is TGTGCCTGGGGATTGGGACTAGCGGTGAAATACCAAGAGACCCAGTACTTC. Translation: CAWGLGLAVKYQETQYF. The entire variable domain, with the rest obtained from reference TRBV30 and TRBJ2-5, is as follows: SQTIHQWPATLVQPVGSPLSLECTVEGTSNPNLYWYRQAAGRGLQLLFYSVGIGQISSEVPQNLSASRPQDRQFILSSKKLLLSDSGFYLCAWGLGLAVKYQETQYFGPGTRLLVL.

The CDR3 DNA follows: TGCGCCAGAGAGGACAGGCGATGGGATGGCTACACCTTC. Translating it yields CAREDRRWDGYTF. The chain is built from TRBV5-1 and TRBJ1-2, with 7 bases lining up with TRBD1. Germline-derived CDR1 and CDR2 are SGHRS and YFSETQ. The CDR3 is 13 amino acids. V was clipped by 8 bases and J by 6 bases; unmatched bases: 10.

V usage is TRBV7-2 and J usage is TRBJ2-7; the match to TRBD1 covers 7 bases. V was clipped by 5 bases and J by 5 bases; unmatched bases: 9. The CDR3 is 14 amino acids. The germline gives CDR1 SGHTA, CDR2 FQGNSA. The CDR3 loop reads CASSVTGEIHEQYF. The CDR3 region has the DNA TGTGCCAGCAGCGTAACAGGGGAAATACACGAGCAGTACTTC.

CDR3 in amino acids: CASLRVSTNEKLFF. The CDR3 DNA reads as TGTGCCAGCCTGCGGGTATCAACTAATGAAAAACTGTTTTTT. This chain links TRBV28 with TRBJ1-4, with unresolved D. V was pared by 8 bases and J by 0 bases, with 10 bases between. Germline V CDR1 and CDR2: MDHEN, SYDVKM. CDR3 length: 14 amino acids.

The chain carries TRBV20-1 and TRBJ1-4, with 11 bases that match TRBD1. Germline V CDR1 and CDR2: DFQATT, SNEGSKA (reference sequence). CDR3 length equals 11 residues. V trimming: 6 bases; J trimming: 15 bases; junction bases outside the gene matches: 6. The CDR3: CSADRGQKMFF. DNA of the CDR3: TGCAGTGCGGACAGGGGGCAGAAAATGTTTTTT.

The chain links TRBV27 to TRBJ2-3, with 10 bases identical to TRBD1. The V segment lost 4 bases and the J segment 4 bases; nucleotides outside the gene matches: 2. Germline values: CDR1 MNHEY, CDR2 SMNVEV (reference sequence). The CDR3 totals 14 residues. CDR3 nucleotides: TGTGCCAGCAGTTCCGGGACAGGGGCAGATACGCAGTATTTT. The encoded protein is CASSSGTGADTQYF.

The gene calls are TRBV7-9 and TRBJ1-5; unclear D gene. The CDR3 is 12 residues long. The germline gives CDR1 SEHNR, CDR2 FQNEAQ (reference sequence). Trimming removed 1 base from V and 6 bases from J, with 4 bases in between. The CDR3 spells CASSLDVQPQHF. The DNA of the CDR3 is TGTGCCAGCAGCTTAGATGTTCAGCCCCAGCATTTT.

The chain links TRBV2 to TRBJ2-5; no clear D. Trimming took off 7 bases at V and 4 bases at J, with 16 bases between the two ends. The CDR3 covers 14 residues. CDR1 and CDR2 (germline): SNHLY, FYNNEI. This chain's CDR3 is CASMPQYIGETQYF. In DNA, the CDR3 is TGTGCCAGCATGCCCCAGTATATCGGAGAGACCCAGTACTTC.

The rearrangement links TRBV7-2 to TRBJ2-1, with 9 positions matching TRBD2. The germline gives CDR1 SGHTA, CDR2 FQGNSA. The CDR3 sequence is 15 residues long. V shed 4 bases and J 2 bases; nucleotides not matched to a gene: 3. The DNA of the CDR3 is TGTGCCAGCAGCTCTGGACTAGCGCCCTACAATGAGCAGTTCTTC. This gives the protein CASSSGLAPYNEQFF.

The chain has TRBV7-2 and TRBJ2-7; a possible D gene is TRBD2 (5 bases). Deletions cut 1 base from V and 0 bases from J, with 7 bases between. CDR3 length: 14 residues. Germline values: CDR1 SGHTA, CDR2 FQGNSA. This CDR3 is CASSLVGSSYEQYF. DNA of the CDR3: TGTGCCAGCAGCTTAGTGGGGAGCTCCTACGAGCAGTACTTC.

The chain is built from TRBV6-1 and TRBJ2-7; D is ambiguous. Germline V gene data show CDR1 as MNHNS and CDR2 as SASEGT. This CDR3 comprises 14 residues. Trimming stripped 3 bases from V and 3 bases from J, with 12 bases between. CDR3 nucleotides: TGTGCCAGCAGTGAGAGGCGGCAGAGCTACGAGCAGTACTTC. As protein: CASSERRQSYEQYF.

This clone was observed a single time. CDR3 in DNA: TGTGCCACCAGCAGGGCAATAGCGGGTGAGGAGACCCAGTACTTC. Translated, it gives CATSRAIAGEETQYF. This chain uses TRBV15 with TRBJ2-5; the match to TRBD2 covers 7 bases. The CDR3 sequence is 15 residues long. Germline V gene data show CDR1 as LNHNV and CDR2 as YYDKDF (reference sequence). V lost 3 bases to trimming and J lost 5 bases; unmatched junction nucleotides: 9. The full variable domain, completed using reference TRBV15 and TRBJ2-5, is DAMVIQNPRYQVTQFGKPVTLSCSQTLNHNVMYWYQQKSSQAPKLLFHYYDKDFNNEADTPDNFQSRRPNTSFCFLDIRSPGLGDTAMYLCATSRAIAGEETQYFGPGTRLLVL.

The chain uses TRBV28 and TRBJ1-2, with 7 bases lining up with TRBD1. CDR3 length equals 15 residues. The V gene end was trimmed by 5 bases and the J gene end by 4 bases; junction bases not matched to a gene: 10. Germline V gene lookup returns CDR1 MDHEN and CDR2 SYDVKM. CDR3 nucleotide sequence: TGTGCCAGCAGTCCGGGGGCAGGGGGACTCTATGGCTACACCTTC. This sequence encodes CASSPGAGGLYGYTF.

J is TRBJ2-1 and V is TRBV19; D might be TRBD1 (6 bases). In germline, CDR1 is LNHDA, CDR2 SQIVND (reference sequence). The CDR3 has 14 residues. Trimming shortened V by 7 bases and J by 7 bases, and 17 bases separated the two germline ends. The CDR3 DNA sequence: TGTGCCAGTACGAAGGGGGAGAAGAGGAATGAGCAGTTCTTC. Translated, it gives CASTKGEKRNEQFF.

This chain joins TRBV6-5 and TRBJ1-2; D possibly corresponds to TRBD1 (5 bases). Trimming took off 6 bases at V and 2 bases at J, with 16 bases between the two ends. Germline V gene lookup returns CDR1 MNHEY and CDR2 SVGAGI. This CDR3 region has 15 residues. The CDR3: CASRSEGPRNYGYTF. CDR3 in DNA: TGTGCCAGCAGGTCCGAGGGGCCGCGGAACTATGGCTACACCTTC.

The chain employs TRBV7-2 and TRBJ1-2; TRBD1 matches 7 bases. The V segment lost 5 bases and the J segment 7 bases; nucleotides outside the gene matches: 10. The CDR3 length is 14 residues. Germline assignment: CDR1 SGHTA and CDR2 FQGNSA. In DNA, the CDR3 is TGTGCCAGCAGCCCCCGACAGGGTACTGTTGGCTACACCTTC. Residues: CASSPRQGTVGYTF. The full variable domain, with the rest looked up from reference TRBV7-2 and TRBJ1-2, is GAGVSQSPSNKVTEKGKDVELRCDPISGHTALYWYRQSLGQGLEFLIYFQGNSAPDKSGLPSDRFSAERTGGSVSTLTIQRTQQEDSAVYLCASSPRQGTVGYTFGSGTRLTVV.

The genes are TRBV19 and TRBJ1-2; 7 bases are shared with TRBD1. V lost 6 bases to trimming and J lost 4 bases; unmatched junction nucleotides: 2. The germline V gene has CDR1 LNHDA and CDR2 SQIVND (reference sequence). The CDR3 spans 12 residues. The chain's CDR3 is CASSRGAYGYTF. DNA for the CDR3: TGTGCCAGTAGCAGGGGGGCCTATGGCTACACCTTC.

The genes are TRBV2 and TRBJ2-5, with D maybe TRBD1 (7 bases). With 7 bases removed from V and 2 bases from J, the gap between germline ends came to 23 bases. Germline CDR1 SNHLY, CDR2 FYNNEI. The CDR3 runs 17 residues. As DNA, the CDR3 is TGTGCCAGCACCGTAGGGCAGGGGGGAATTGGTCAAGAGACCCAGTACTTC. Translated, it gives CASTVGQGGIGQETQYF.

This clone was seen just once. The chain has TRBV5-1 and TRBJ2-3; D is uncertain. Per germline, CDR1 SGHRS and CDR2 YFSETQ. The V gene lost 6 bases and the J gene lost 4 bases, with 12 bases spanning the gap. This CDR3 has 13 residues. The CDR3 nucleotides read TGCGCCAGCAAATCAAACCCGGCAGATACGCAGTATTTT. Its translation: CASKSNPADTQYF.

The V call is TRBV5-4, the J call TRBJ1-6; D may be TRBD1 (6 bases). The CDR3 extends over 19 amino acids. V gave up 0 bases and J gave up 5 bases, with 21 bases separating them. Germline CDR1 and CDR2: SGHNT and YYREEE (reference sequence). For the CDR3, the DNA is TGTGCCAGCAGCTTGGGATTGGCCCGCCCTCAGGGGCATAATTCACCCCTCCACTTT. This gives the protein CASSLGLARPQGHNSPLHF.

The V call is TRBV30, the J call TRBJ2-7; 9 positions agree with TRBD1. There are 15 residues in the CDR3. Germline trimming cut 0 bases from V and 3 bases from J; bases unmatched to any gene: 6. Germline CDR1 is GTSNPN and CDR2 is SVGIG (reference sequence). The CDR3 loop is CAWSVGTGWFYEQYF. The CDR3 region has the DNA TGTGCCTGGAGTGTAGGGACAGGGTGGTTCTACGAGCAGTACTTC.

The CDR3 sequence: CSVKGRASGTTGELFF. CDR3 in DNA: TGCAGCGTTAAGGGTAGGGCTAGCGGGACTACCGGGGAGCTGTTTTTT. V and J are TRBV29-1 and TRBJ2-2; 9 bases line up with TRBD2. CDR1 and CDR2 (germline): SQVTM, ANQGSEA. The CDR3 consists of 16 residues. With V trimmed by 5 bases and J by 5 bases, 12 bases remained unmatched.

The chain joins TRBV5-4 to TRBJ1-4, with 9 bases matching TRBD1. CDR3 length: 18 amino acids. Losses at the gene ends were 0 bases for V and 1 base for J; bases not matched to a gene: 7. In germline, CDR1 is SGHNT, CDR2 YYREEE (reference sequence). CDR3 sequence: CASSLAGTGSVTNEKLFF. As DNA, the CDR3 is TGTGCCAGCAGCTTGGCCGGGACAGGGAGTGTAACTAATGAAAAACTGTTTTTT.

The chain combines TRBV28 with TRBJ2-1; 10 bases are shared with TRBD2. Germline loops: CDR1 MDHEN, CDR2 SYDVKM. V gave up 4 bases and J gave up 6 bases; unmatched junction bases: 9. The CDR3 has 16 residues. The CDR3 reads CASSSSGASGGNEQFF. CDR3 nucleotide sequence: TGTGCCAGCAGTTCCTCCGGGGCTAGCGGGGGCAATGAGCAGTTCTTC.

The chain uses TRBV18 and TRBJ2-7; 11 bases are a match to TRBD2. The germline V gene encodes CDR1 KGHSH and CDR2 LQKENI. The length of the CDR3 is 16 residues. J lost 7 bases, V lost 4 bases, and 12 bases had no gene match. The DNA of the CDR3 is TGTGCCAGCTCACTAATTACCGGGACTAGCGGTAGGGAGCAGTACTTC. This gives the protein CASSLITGTSGREQYF.

The genes are TRBV11-2 and TRBJ1-5, with D unclear. The V and J ends lost 5 bases and 2 bases respectively, with 10 bases between them. This CDR3 contains 14 residues. Germline V gene sequence: CDR1 SGHAT, CDR2 FQNNGV. CDR3: CASSPAFGNQPQHF. CDR3 bases: TGTGCCAGCAGCCCGGCATTTGGCAATCAGCCCCAGCATTTT.